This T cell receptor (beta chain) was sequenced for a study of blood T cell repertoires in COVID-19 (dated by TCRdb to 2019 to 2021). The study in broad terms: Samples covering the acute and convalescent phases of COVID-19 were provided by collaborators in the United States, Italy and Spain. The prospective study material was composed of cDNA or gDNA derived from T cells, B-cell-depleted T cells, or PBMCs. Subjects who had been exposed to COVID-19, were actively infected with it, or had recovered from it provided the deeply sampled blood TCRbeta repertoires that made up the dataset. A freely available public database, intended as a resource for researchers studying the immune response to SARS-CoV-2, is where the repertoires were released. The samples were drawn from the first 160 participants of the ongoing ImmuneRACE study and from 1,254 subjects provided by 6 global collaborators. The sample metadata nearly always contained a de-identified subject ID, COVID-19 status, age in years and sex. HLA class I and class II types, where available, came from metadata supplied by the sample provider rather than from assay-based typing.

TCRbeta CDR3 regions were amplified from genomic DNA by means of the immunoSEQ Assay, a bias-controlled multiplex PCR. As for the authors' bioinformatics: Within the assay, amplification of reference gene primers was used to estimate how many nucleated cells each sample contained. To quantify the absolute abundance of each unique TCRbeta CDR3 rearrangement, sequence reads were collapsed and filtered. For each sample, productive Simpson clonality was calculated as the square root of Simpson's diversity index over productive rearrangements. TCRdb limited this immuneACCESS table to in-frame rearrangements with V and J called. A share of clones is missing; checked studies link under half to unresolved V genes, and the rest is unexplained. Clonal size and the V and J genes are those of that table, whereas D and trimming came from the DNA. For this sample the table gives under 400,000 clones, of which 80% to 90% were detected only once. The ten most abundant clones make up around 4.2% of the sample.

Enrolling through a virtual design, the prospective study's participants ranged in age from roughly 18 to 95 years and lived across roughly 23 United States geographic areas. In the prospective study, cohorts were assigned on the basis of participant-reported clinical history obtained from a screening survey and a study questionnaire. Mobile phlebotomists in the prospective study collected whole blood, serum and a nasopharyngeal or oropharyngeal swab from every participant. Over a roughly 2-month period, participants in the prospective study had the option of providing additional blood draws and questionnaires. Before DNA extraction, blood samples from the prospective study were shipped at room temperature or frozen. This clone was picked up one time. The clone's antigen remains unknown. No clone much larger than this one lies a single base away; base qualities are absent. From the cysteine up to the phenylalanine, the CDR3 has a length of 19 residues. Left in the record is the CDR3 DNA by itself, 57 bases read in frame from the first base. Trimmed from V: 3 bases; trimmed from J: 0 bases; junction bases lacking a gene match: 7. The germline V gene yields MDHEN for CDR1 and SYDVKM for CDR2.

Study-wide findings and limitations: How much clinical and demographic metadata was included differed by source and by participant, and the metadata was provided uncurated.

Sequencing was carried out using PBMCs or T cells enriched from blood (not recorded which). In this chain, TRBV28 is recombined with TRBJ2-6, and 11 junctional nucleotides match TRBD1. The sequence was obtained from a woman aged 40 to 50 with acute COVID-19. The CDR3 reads CASSFFSGQGVSGANVLTF. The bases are TGTGCCAGCAGTTTTTTTTCGGGACAGGGGGTCTCTGGGGCCAACGTCCTGACTTTC.